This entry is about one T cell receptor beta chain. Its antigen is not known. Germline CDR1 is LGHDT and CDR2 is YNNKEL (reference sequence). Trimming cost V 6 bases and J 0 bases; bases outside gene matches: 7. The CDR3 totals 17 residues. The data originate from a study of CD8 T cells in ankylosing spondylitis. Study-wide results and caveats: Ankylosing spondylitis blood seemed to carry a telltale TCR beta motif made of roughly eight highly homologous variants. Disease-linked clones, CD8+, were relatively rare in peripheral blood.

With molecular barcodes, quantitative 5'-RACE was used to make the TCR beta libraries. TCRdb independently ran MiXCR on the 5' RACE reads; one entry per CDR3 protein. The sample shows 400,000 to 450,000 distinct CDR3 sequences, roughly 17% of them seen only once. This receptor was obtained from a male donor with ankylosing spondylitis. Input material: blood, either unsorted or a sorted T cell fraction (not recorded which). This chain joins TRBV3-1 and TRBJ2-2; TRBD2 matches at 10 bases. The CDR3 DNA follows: TGTGCCAGCAGTCTTACCGGACTAGCGGCGAACACCGGGGAGCTGTTTTTT. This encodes CASSLTGLAANTGELFF.